These T cell receptor beta chains were read from a single sample in a study of tumor and adjacent non-tumor tissue in lung cancer. TCRdb reprocessed the multiplex PCR reads with MiXCR, giving one entry per CDR3 protein. The sample has 100,000 to 120,000 distinct CDR3 sequences; under 90% are singletons. The sample taken for sequencing was lung tumor tissue. All receptors come from a man in his 70s with non-small cell lung cancer. Each CDR3 is given with its conserved first and last residue. Fields, in order: D gene, J gene, clone size, V gene, CDR3 DNA, CDR3 protein. A D gene is named only where the DNA matches it firmly. A row's size may be missing; if present it is once, few, many or a size class.

D gene: TRBD1; J gene: TRBJ2-2; clone size: .; V gene: TRBV5-4; CDR3 DNA: TGTGCCAGCAACTTACGGCCAGGGACAGGGATCCCCGGGGAGCTATTTTTT; CDR3 protein: CASNLRPGTGIPGELFF
D gene: .; J gene: TRBJ1-6; clone size: .; V gene: TRBV11-2; CDR3 DNA: TGTGCCAGCGGCTTAGTGTCCGGCGGTTCATCCATCCACTTT; CDR3 protein: CASGLVSGGSSIHF
D gene: TRBD2; J gene: TRBJ2-1; clone size: .; V gene: TRBV20-1; CDR3 DNA: TGCAATGCTAAAGATCCCAGCGGGGGGACCGGTTGGGATGAGCAGTTCTTC; CDR3 protein: CNAKDPSGGTGWDEQFF
D gene: .; J gene: TRBJ2-1; clone size: .; V gene: TRBV11-3; CDR3 DNA: TGTACCAGCAGCTTAGATCCCACGGGGGGCAGGTGTGAGCAGTTATTC; CDR3 protein: CTSSLDPTGGRCEQLF
D gene: TRBD2; J gene: TRBJ2-1; clone size: many; V gene: TRBV11-2; CDR3 DNA: TGTGCCAGCAGCCCAAGACTAGCGGGAGGAGGAAATGAGCAGTTCTTC; CDR3 protein: CASSPRLAGGGNEQFF
D gene: .; J gene: TRBJ2-5; clone size: .; V gene: TRBV5-6; CDR3 DNA: TGTGCCAGCAGCTTGGCCAGGGCAGTGAAGGCCCAGTACTTC; CDR3 protein: CASSLARAVKAQYF
D gene: .; J gene: TRBJ1-2; clone size: .; V gene: TRBV12-3/TRBV12-4; CDR3 DNA: TGTGCTAGCACACTGGGAGATGGTTACATCTTC; CDR3 protein: CASTLGDGYIF
D gene: .; J gene: TRBJ1-1; clone size: .; V gene: TRBV6-6; CDR3 DNA: TGTGCCAACACCCCAAGTGGGGGGCGGAACACTGAAGCTTTCTTT; CDR3 protein: CANTPSGGRNTEAFF
D gene: .; J gene: TRBJ1-5; clone size: .; V gene: TRBV4-1; CDR3 DNA: TGCGCGAGCAGCCAAACGATCAATCAGCCCCAGCAGTTT; CDR3 protein: CASSQTINQPQQF
D gene: .; J gene: TRBJ2-7; clone size: .; V gene: TRBV11-2; CDR3 DNA: TGTGCCAGCAGCCTACGGGCCTCCGGAGGAGGGCAGTACTTT; CDR3 protein: CASSLRASGGGQYF
D gene: .; J gene: TRBJ2-3; clone size: .; V gene: TRBV4-2; CDR3 DNA: TGTGCTAGCAGCCAAGCCCTCTCGGATCAAGGCACAGATACGCAGTATTTT; CDR3 protein: CASSQALSDQGTDTQYF
D gene: .; J gene: TRBJ2-2; clone size: .; V gene: TRBV12-3/TRBV12-4; CDR3 DNA: TGTGCCAGCAGCTGGACTAACGGGCGGAGGGAGCTGTTTTTT; CDR3 protein: CASSWTNGRRELFF
D gene: .; J gene: TRBJ2-3; clone size: few; V gene: TRBV21-1; CDR3 DNA: TGTGCCAGCAGCAAAGAAAGTGGGGCCGGGGAGAACAACACAGATACGCAGTATTTT; CDR3 protein: CASSKESGAGENNTDTQYF
D gene: .; J gene: TRBJ1-4; clone size: .; V gene: TRBV5-1; CDR3 DNA: TGCGCCAGCAGCTTGCCTACAGGAGATGAAAAACTGTTTTTT; CDR3 protein: CASSLPTGDEKLFF
D gene: .; J gene: TRBJ2-3; clone size: .; V gene: TRBV11-3; CDR3 DNA: TGTGCCAGCACCCTACGGGAAGTAAGCACAGATACACAGTATTTT; CDR3 protein: CASTLREVSTDTQYF
D gene: .; J gene: TRBJ2-7; clone size: .; V gene: TRBV11-2; CDR3 DNA: TGTGCCAGCAACCAATGGACAGAGCGCGAGCACTACTTC; CDR3 protein: CASNQWTEREHYF
D gene: .; J gene: TRBJ2-1; clone size: .; V gene: TRBV6-1; CDR3 DNA: TGTGCCAGCACCCTAAGGGAGGACACCGGGTTCAATGAGCAGTTCTTC; CDR3 protein: CASTLREDTGFNEQFF
D gene: TRBD1; J gene: TRBJ2-5; clone size: .; V gene: TRBV6-5; CDR3 DNA: TGTGCCAGCAGTTTCGCCGGGACAGGGCTCCCATATGAGACCCATTACTTC; CDR3 protein: CASSFAGTGLPYETHYF
D gene: TRBD2; J gene: TRBJ2-7; clone size: .; V gene: TRBV10-3; CDR3 DNA: TGTGCCACCAGTTCCAATTCCTCGCGGGGGGGAACCTACAATGAGCAGTACTTC; CDR3 protein: CATSSNSSRGGTYNEQYF
D gene: .; J gene: TRBJ1-2; clone size: .; V gene: TRBV6-5; CDR3 DNA: TGTGCCAGCAGTTACTGCCCCCCCGCTGAAAGCTACATCTTC; CDR3 protein: CASSYCPPAESYIF